The rows below give T cell receptor beta chains drawn from one sample of a study of T cell changes during pregnancy in multiple sclerosis. The assay was immunoSEQ multiplex PCR, and TCRdb's table has in-frame clones only and misses some. The data contain approximately 92,000 clones, roughly 90% of them singletons. This sample comprised peripheral blood, obtained in the first trimester of pregnancy. The source is a female donor with multiple sclerosis, enrolled in a pregnancy study. Each CDR3 is given with its conserved first and last residue. A D gene is named only where the DNA matches it firmly. Part of the rows lack a size; the others show once, few, many or a class for expanded clones.

size	J	D	V	CDR3	DNA
.	TRBJ2-3	TRBD2	TRBV30	CAWRVSGRYTQYF	TGTGCCTGGAGGGTTAGCGGGAGATATACGCAGTATTTT
.	TRBJ1-2	TRBD1	TRBV5-1	CASSYTDRGLYSYGYTF	TGCGCCAGCAGCTATACGGACAGGGGGCTCTATAGTTATGGCTACACCTTC
.	TRBJ2-2	TRBD1	TRBV30	CAWGTGGFDGELFF	TGTGCCTGGGGGACAGGGGGATTCGACGGGGAGCTGTTTTTT
.	TRBJ1-1	.	TRBV19	CASSWTEDTEAFF	TGTGCCAGTAGTTGGACAGAAGACACTGAAGCTTTCTTT
.	TRBJ1-1	.	TRBV6-5	CASRITRGSTEAFF	TGTGCCAGCAGAATTACACGGGGTTCCACTGAAGCTTTCTTT
.	TRBJ1-3	TRBD1	TRBV13	CASSDGTASSGNTIYF	TGTGCCAGCAGTGACGGGACAGCTTCTTCTGGAAACACCATATATTTT
.	TRBJ1-5	.	TRBV28	CASVGTWRNQPQHF	TGTGCCAGCGTCGGGACATGGCGGAATCAGCCCCAGCATTTT
.	TRBJ2-7	TRBD2	TRBV27	CASRRLAGGTYEQYF	TGTGCCAGCAGAAGACTAGCTGGTGGGACCTACGAGCAGTACTTC
once	TRBJ1-2	TRBD1	TRBV19	CATLGTESYGYTF	TGTGCCACCCTCGGGACAGAAAGCTATGGCTACACCTTC
.	TRBJ2-1	TRBD2	TRBV10-1	CASSDSGRRLSDEQFF	TGCGCCAGCAGTGATAGCGGGAGACGGCTTTCCGATGAGCAGTTCTTC
.	TRBJ2-5	.	TRBV2	CASNPGQETQYF	TGTGCCAGCAACCCCGGCCAAGAGACCCAGTACTTC
.	TRBJ1-3	.	TRBV29-1	CSGTGSGGNTIYF	TGCAGCGGAACAGGGTCTGGTGGAAACACCATATATTTT
.	TRBJ1-5	TRBD1	TRBV27	CASRDRGHGQPQHF	TGTGCCAGCCGGGACAGGGGGCACGGTCAGCCCCAGCATTTT
.	TRBJ1-1	TRBD1	TRBV5-1	CASSLAGQGWTEAFF	TGCGCCAGCAGCTTGGCTGGACAGGGATGGACTGAAGCTTTCTTT
.	TRBJ1-1	.	TRBV4-1	CASSQDRSAAGEAFF	TGCGCCAGCAGCCAAGATCGGTCCGCTGCGGGTGAAGCTTTCTTT
.	TRBJ2-2	TRBD2	TRBV5-1	CASSPGLAGYTGELFF	TGCGCCAGCAGCCCAGGACTAGCGGGATACACCGGGGAGCTGTTTTTT
.	TRBJ2-5	.	TRBV2	CASIMGSGFQETQYF	TGTGCCAGCATCATGGGTAGCGGATTTCAAGAGACCCAGTACTTC
.	TRBJ1-1	.	TRBV5-4	CASSTDSGRREAFF	TGTGCCAGCAGCACCGACTCAGGGAGGCGTGAAGCTTTCTTT
.	TRBJ2-1	TRBD2	TRBV5-1	CASSFLAGAFEQFF	TGCGCCAGCAGCTTCCTAGCGGGAGCGTTTGAGCAGTTCTTC
.	TRBJ1-2	TRBD1	TRBV7-9	CASSSDPRTGYNYGYTF	TGTGCCAGCAGCTCCGACCCTAGGACAGGGTATAACTATGGCTACACCTTC
.	TRBJ2-6	.	TRBV27	CASRMAGFAGANVLTF	TGTGCCAGCCGCATGGCAGGGTTTGCTGGGGCCAACGTCCTGACTTTC
.	TRBJ2-5	.	TRBV27	CASSSPGHRKETQYF	TGTGCCAGCAGTTCGCCGGGACACAGAAAAGAGACCCAGTACTTC
.	TRBJ1-2	TRBD1	TRBV16	CASSQLGQGASGYTF	TGTGCCAGCAGCCAACTCGGACAGGGGGCAAGTGGCTACACCTTC
.	TRBJ2-7	TRBD1	TRBV15	CATSRELGTGIPYEQYF	TGTGCCACCAGCAGAGAGTTGGGGACAGGGATACCCTACGAGCAGTACTTC
.	TRBJ2-2	TRBD2	TRBV5-4	CASSLGASGSKTGELFF	TGTGCCAGCAGCTTAGGGGCTAGCGGGAGTAAAACCGGGGAGCTGTTTTTT
.	TRBJ1-2	TRBD1	TRBV7-9	CASSPDRENGYTF	TGTGCCAGCAGCCCGGACAGGGAAAATGGCTACACCTTC
once	TRBJ2-5	TRBD2	TRBV5-4	CASSLRTSGQETQYF	TGTGCCAGCAGCTTGCGAACTAGCGGCCAAGAGACCCAGTACTTC
.	TRBJ1-1	.	TRBV12-5	CASGLTITEAFF	TGTGCTAGTGGTTTGACAATAACTGAAGCTTTCTTT
.	TRBJ1-1	.	TRBV11-2	CASSLGRGQGKSEAFF	TGTGCCAGCAGCTTAGGAAGAGGGCAGGGGAAGTCTGAAGCTTTCTTT
.	TRBJ1-1	TRBD1	TRBV27	CASSPRQGEAFF	TGTGCCAGCAGTCCCCGACAGGGGGAAGCTTTCTTT
.	TRBJ2-1	.	TRBV9	CASSGRTSSQNYNEQFF	TGTGCCAGCAGCGGACGAACTAGTTCCCAAAACTACAATGAGCAGTTCTTC
once	TRBJ1-1	TRBD1	TRBV5-1	CASSPTGANTEAFF	TGCGCCAGCAGCCCAACAGGGGCCAACACTGAAGCTTTCTTT
.	TRBJ1-1	.	TRBV9	CASSVGASANEAFF	TGTGCCAGCAGCGTAGGGGCCAGTGCCAATGAAGCTTTCTTT
.	TRBJ2-7	.	TRBV10-2	CASSEEVRVYF	TGCGCCAGCAGTGAGGAGGTCAGGGTATACTTC
.	TRBJ2-2	TRBD2	TRBV4-3	CASSQDGLAGDTGELFF	TGCGCCAGCAGCCAAGATGGGCTAGCGGGAGACACCGGGGAGCTGTTTTTT
.	TRBJ2-6	.	TRBV5-1	CASSSPPQAQVPSGANVLTF	TGCGCCAGCAGCTCCCCTCCTCAGGCCCAGGTCCCTTCTGGGGCCAACGTCCTGACTTTC
.	TRBJ1-3	.	TRBV5-6	CASSSGQFSGNTIYF	TGTGCCAGCAGCTCAGGACAGTTCTCTGGAAACACCATATATTTT
.	TRBJ2-6	.	TRBV9	CASSLNSRVFGANVLTF	TGTGCCAGCAGCCTTAATAGCAGGGTTTTCGGGGCCAACGTCCTGACTTTC
.	TRBJ2-2	.	TRBV18	CASSPQPNTGELFF	TGTGCCAGCTCACCACAGCCTAACACCGGGGAGCTGTTTTTT
.	TRBJ2-1	.	TRBV5-1	CASSLNSRLDEQFF	TGCGCCAGCAGCTTGAATAGCCGCTTGGATGAGCAGTTCTTC
.	TRBJ2-7	.	TRBV7-9	CASSLVAGPRAEQYF	TGTGCCAGCAGCTTAGTGGCAGGGCCTCGTGCCGAGCAGTACTTC
once	TRBJ2-7	TRBD1	TRBV2	CASSSSGQGFEQYF	TGTGCCAGCAGTTCCTCGGGACAGGGGTTCGAGCAGTACTTC
.	TRBJ2-1	TRBD2	TRBV9	CASSVTSGSLDEQFF	TGTGCCAGCAGCGTAACTAGCGGGAGTTTGGATGAGCAGTTCTTC
.	TRBJ1-4	.	TRBV25-1	CASSERPGATNEKLFF	TGTGCCAGCAGTGAAAGACCGGGTGCAACTAATGAAAAACTGTTTTTT